The entry below describes one T cell receptor (beta chain). The data originate from a study of blood T cell repertoires in COVID-19. Enrolled through a virtual design, the participants were between roughly 18 and 90 years of age and came from 24 US areas. Germline CDR1 reads SGHTA; CDR2 reads FQGNSA. Deletions cut 4 bases from V and 0 bases from J, with 9 bases between. The CDR3 has 15 residues. The method was immunoSEQ multiplex PCR; TCRdb's version includes in-frame clones alone and lacks a portion of them. The data show under 250,000 clones, approximately 85% seen once. Sample: PBMCs or T cells enriched from blood (not recorded which). This sequence joins TRBV7-2 and TRBJ2-2; possible D gene TRBD2, 6 bases. The sequence was collected from a woman in her 50s with acute COVID-19. CDR3 region: CASSYGGANTGELFF. CDR3 DNA: TGTGCCAGCAGCTATGGCGGGGCGAACACCGGGGAGCTGTTTTTT.